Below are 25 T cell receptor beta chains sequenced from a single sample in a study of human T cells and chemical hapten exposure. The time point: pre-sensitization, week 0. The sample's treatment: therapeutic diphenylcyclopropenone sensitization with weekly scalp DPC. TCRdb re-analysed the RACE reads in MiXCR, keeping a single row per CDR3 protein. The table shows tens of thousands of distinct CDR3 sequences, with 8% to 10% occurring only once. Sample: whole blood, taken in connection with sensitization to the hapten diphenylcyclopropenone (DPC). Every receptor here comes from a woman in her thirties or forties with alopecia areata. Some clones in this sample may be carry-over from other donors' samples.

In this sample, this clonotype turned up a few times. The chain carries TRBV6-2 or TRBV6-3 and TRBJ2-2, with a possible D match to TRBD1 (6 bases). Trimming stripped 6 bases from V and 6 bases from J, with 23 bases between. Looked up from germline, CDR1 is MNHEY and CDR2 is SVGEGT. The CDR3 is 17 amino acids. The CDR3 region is CASSPTSQGFVAGELFF. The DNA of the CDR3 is TGTGCCAGCAGCCCCACCTCGCAGGGGTTCGTTGCCGGGGAGCTGTTTTTT.

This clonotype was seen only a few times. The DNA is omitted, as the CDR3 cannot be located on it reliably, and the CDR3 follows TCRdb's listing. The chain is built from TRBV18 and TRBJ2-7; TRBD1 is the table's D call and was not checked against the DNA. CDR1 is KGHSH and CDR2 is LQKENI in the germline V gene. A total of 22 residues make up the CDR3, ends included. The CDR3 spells CASAYFCASSPGGAGTGHEQYF.

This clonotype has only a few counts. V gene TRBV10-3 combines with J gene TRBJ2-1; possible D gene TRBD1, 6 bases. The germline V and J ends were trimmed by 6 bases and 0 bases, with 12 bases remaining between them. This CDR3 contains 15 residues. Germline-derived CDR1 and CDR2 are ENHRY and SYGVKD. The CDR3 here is CAIRGDMSSYNEQFF. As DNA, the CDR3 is TGTGCCATCAGGGGGGACATGAGCTCCTACAATGAGCAGTTCTTC.

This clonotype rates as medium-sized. The CDR3 loop reads CASSLQGSSGNTIYF. The CDR3 bases are TGTGCCAGCAGTCTACAGGGGAGCTCTGGAAACACCATATATTTT. The rearrangement uses TRBV27 and TRBJ1-3; 7 bases map to TRBD1. CDR3 size: 15 residues. Germline CDR1 is MNHEY and CDR2 is SMNVEV (reference sequence). The trim removed 5 bases at V and 0 bases at J, leaving 4 bases unmatched.

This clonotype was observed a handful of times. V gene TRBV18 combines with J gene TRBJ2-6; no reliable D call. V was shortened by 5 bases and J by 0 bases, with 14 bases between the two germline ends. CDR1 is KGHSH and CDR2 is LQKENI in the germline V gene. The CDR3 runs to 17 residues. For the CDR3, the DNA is TGTGCCAGCTCATTTACAAGGTTGTCCTCTGGGGCCAACGTCCTGACTTTC. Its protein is CASSFTRLSSGANVLTF. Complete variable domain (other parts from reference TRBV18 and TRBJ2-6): NAGVMQNPRHLVRRRGQEARLRCSPMKGHSHVYWYRQLPEEGLKFMVYLQKENIIDESGMPKERFSAEFPKEGPSILRIQQVVRGDSAAYFCASSFTRLSSGANVLTFGAGSRLTVL.

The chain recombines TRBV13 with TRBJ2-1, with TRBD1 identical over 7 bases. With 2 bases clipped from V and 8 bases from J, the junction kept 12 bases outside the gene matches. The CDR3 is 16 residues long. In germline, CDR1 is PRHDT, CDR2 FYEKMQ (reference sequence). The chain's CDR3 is CASSLRQGVSIDEQFF. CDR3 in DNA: TGTGCCAGCAGCTTACGACAGGGTGTTTCTATCGATGAGCAGTTCTTC.

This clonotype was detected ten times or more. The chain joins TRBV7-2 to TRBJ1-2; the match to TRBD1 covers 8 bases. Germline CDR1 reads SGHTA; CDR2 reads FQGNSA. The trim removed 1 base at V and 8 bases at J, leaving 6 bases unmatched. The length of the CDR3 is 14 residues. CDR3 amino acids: CASSLVQGARGYTF. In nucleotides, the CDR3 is TGTGCCAGCAGCTTAGTGCAGGGGGCGCGGGGCTACACCTTC.

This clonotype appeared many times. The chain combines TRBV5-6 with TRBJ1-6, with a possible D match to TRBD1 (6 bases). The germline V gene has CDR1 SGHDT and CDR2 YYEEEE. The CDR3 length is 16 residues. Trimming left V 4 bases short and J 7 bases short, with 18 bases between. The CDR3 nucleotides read TGTGCCAGCAGCCACCGGACAGCGCCCCAAAATTCACCCCTCCACTTT. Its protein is CASSHRTAPQNSPLHF.

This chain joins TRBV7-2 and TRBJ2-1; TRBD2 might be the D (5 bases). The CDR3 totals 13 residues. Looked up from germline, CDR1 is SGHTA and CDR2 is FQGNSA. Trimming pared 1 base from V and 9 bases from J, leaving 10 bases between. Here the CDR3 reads CASSLGVRGEQFF. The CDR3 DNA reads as TGTGCCAGCAGCTTAGGGGTACGGGGTGAGCAGTTCTTC.

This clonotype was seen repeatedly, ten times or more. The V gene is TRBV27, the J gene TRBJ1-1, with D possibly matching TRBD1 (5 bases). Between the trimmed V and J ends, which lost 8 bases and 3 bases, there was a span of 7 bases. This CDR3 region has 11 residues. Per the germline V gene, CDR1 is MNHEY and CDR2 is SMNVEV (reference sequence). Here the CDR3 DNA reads TGTGCCAGCCAGGGTTACACTGAAGCTTTCTTT. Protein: CASQGYTEAFF.

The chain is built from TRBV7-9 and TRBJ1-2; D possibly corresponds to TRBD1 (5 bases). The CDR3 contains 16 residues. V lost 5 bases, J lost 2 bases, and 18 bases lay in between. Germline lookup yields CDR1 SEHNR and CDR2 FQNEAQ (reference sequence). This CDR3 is CASSLKKFDSNYGYTF. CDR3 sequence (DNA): TGTGCCAGCAGCCTTAAGAAGTTTGACAGCAACTATGGCTACACCTTC.

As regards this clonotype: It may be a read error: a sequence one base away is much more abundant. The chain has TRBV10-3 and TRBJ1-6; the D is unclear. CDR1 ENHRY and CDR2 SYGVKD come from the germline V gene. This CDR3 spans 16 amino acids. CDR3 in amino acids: CAISEMASSYNPPLHF. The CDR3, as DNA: TGTGCCATCAGTGAGATGGCTAGCTCCTATAATCCACCCCTCCACTTT.

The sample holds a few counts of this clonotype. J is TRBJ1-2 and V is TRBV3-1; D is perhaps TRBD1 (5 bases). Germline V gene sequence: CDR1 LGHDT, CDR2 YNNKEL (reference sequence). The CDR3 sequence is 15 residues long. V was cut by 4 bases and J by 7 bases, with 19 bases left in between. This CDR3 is CASSPSWGREGGYTF. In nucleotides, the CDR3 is TGTGCCAGCAGCCCTTCCTGGGGCAGGGAAGGTGGCTACACCTTC.

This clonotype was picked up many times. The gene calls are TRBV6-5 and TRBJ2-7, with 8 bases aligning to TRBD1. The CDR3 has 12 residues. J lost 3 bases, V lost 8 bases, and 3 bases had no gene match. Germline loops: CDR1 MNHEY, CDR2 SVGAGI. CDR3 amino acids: CASRTGGYEQYF. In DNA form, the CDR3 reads TGTGCCAGCCGCACAGGGGGCTACGAGCAGTACTTC.

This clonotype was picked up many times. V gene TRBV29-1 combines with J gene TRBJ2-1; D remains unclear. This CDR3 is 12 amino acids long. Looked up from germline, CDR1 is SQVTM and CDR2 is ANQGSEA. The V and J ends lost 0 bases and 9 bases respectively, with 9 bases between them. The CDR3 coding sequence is TGCAGCGTTGAAGACGTTTCGGTTGAGCAGTTCTTC. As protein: CSVEDVSVEQFF.

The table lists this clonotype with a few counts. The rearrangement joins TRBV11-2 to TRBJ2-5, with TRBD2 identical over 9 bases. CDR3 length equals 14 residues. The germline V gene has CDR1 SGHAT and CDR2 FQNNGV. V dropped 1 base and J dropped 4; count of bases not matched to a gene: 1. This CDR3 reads CASSLGSGGETQYF. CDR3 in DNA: TGTGCCAGCAGCTTAGGTAGCGGGGGAGAGACCCAGTACTTC. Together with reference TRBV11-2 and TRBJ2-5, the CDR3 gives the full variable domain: EAGVAQSPRYKIIEKRQSVAFWCNPISGHATLYWYQQILGQGPKLLIQFQNNGVVDDSQLPKDRFSAERLKGVDSTLKIQPAKLEDSAVYLCASSLGSGGETQYFGPGTRLLVL.

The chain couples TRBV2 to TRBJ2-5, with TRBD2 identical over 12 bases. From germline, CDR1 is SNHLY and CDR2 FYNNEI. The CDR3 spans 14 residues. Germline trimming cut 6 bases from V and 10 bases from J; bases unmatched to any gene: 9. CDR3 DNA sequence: TGTGCCAGCAGAGGAACTAGCGGGGGGAAGGACCAGTACTTC. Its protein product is CASRGTSGGKDQYF.

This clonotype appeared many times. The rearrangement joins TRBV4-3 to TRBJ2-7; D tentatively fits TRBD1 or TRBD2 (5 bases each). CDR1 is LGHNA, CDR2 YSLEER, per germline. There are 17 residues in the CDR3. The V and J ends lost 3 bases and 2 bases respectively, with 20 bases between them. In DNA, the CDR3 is TGCGCCAGCAGCCACCTGCTCGCCGGGACGGAGCCCTACGAGCAGTACTTC. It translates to CASSHLLAGTEPYEQYF.

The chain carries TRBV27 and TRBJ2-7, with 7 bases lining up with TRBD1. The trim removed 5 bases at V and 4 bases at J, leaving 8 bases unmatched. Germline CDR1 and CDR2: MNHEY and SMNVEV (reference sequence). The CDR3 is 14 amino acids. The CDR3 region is CASSATGAHYEQYF. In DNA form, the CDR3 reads TGTGCCAGCAGTGCCACAGGGGCCCATTACGAGCAGTACTTC.

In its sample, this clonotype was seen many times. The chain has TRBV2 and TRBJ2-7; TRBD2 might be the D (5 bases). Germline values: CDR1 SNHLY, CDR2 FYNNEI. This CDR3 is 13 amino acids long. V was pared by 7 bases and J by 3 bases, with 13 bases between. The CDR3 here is CASKEGTIYEQYF. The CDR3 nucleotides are TGTGCCAGCAAAGAGGGAACGATCTACGAGCAGTACTTC.

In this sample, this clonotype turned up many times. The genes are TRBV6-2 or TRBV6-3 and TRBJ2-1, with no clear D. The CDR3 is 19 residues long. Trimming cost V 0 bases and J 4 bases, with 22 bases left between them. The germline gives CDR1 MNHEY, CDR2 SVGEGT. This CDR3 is CASSYSKDLLHSKYNEQFF. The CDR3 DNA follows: TGTGCCAGCAGTTACTCGAAGGACCTCCTCCACTCTAAATACAATGAGCAGTTCTTC.

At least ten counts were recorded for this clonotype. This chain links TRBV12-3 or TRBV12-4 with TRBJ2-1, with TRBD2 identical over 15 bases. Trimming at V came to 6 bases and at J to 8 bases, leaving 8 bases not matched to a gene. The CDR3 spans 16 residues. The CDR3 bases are TGTGCCAGCAGAAGGGGACTAGCGGGGGGAGGGGATGAGCAGTTCTTC. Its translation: CASRRGLAGGGDEQFF.

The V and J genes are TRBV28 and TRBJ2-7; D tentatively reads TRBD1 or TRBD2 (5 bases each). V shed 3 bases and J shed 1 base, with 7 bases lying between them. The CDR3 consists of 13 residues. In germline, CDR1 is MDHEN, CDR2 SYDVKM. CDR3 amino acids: CASSFGGSYEQYF. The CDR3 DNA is TGTGCCAGCAGTTTTGGGGGATCCTACGAGCAGTACTTC.

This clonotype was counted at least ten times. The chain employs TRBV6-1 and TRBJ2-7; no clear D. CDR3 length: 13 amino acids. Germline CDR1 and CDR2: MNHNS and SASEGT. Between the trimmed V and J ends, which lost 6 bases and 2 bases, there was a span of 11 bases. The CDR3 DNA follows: TGTGCCAGCAGCCATGACACCGCCTACGAGCAGTACTTC. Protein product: CASSHDTAYEQYF.

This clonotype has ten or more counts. DNA for the CDR3: TGTGCCAGTTCCCAAGCGAGACAGGGGAGCTATGGCTACACCTTC. Amino acid sequence: CASSQARQGSYGYTF. The V gene is TRBV19, the J gene TRBJ1-2; TRBD1 matches at 8 bases. V dropped 8 bases and J dropped 4; count of bases not matched to a gene: 12. The CDR3 runs to 15 residues. Germline V CDR1 and CDR2: LNHDA, SQIVND (reference sequence).